The TCR beta chain described here comes from a study of T-cell reconstitution after alpha-beta-depleted transplantation in children. This clonotype was detected ten times or more. It was with unique molecular identifiers that the TCRbeta library was prepared. TCRdb redid the calling of the PCR reads with MiXCR, one entry per CDR3 protein. The sample holds about 240,000 distinct CDR3 sequences, about 12% seen once. This TCR came from a human donor who donated a stem cell graft to a child with acute lymphoblastic leukemia. Sequenced material: PBMCs from the stem cell graft donor, taken from the stem cell graft.

This CDR3 is CAISGPGSGANVLTF. As DNA, the CDR3 is TGTGCCATCAGTGGACCAGGGTCTGGGGCCAACGTCCTGACTTTC. The chain employs TRBV10-3 and TRBJ2-6; the D gene is possibly TRBD1 (5 bases). Germline CDR1 is ENHRY and CDR2 is SYGVKD. V was clipped by 4 bases and J by 1 base, with 8 bases between them. The CDR3 is made up of 15 amino acids.